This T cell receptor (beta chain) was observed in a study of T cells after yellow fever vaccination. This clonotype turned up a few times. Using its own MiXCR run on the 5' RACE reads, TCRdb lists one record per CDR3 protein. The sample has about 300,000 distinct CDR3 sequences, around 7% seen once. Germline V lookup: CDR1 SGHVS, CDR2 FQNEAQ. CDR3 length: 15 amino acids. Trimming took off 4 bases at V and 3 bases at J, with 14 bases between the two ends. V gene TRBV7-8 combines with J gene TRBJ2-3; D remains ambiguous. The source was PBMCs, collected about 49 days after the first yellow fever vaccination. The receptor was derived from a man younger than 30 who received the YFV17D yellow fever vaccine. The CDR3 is CASSSVGDPTDTQYF. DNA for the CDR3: TGTGCCAGCAGCTCCGTTGGGGATCCGACAGATACGCAGTATTTT.